The 31 T cell receptor beta chains presented below share a single source sample, sequenced in a study of OX40 agonist ivuxolimab in advanced cancers. The protocol used for the library was the immunoSEQ multiplex PCR assay. This is the immuneACCESS table as TCRdb keeps it, with only in-frame sequences that have V and J called. A part of the clones is gone; compared with another copy, unresolved V genes explain less than half, and the rest is unexplained. The sample contains around 19,000 clones, approximately 86% of them found a single time. The ten biggest clones cover about 15% of the sample. The source was CD4+ or CD8+ T cells sorted from blood, collected in a trial of the OX40 agonist ivuxolimab. The receptors stem from an adult with an advanced solid tumor such as melanoma, head and neck, liver or kidney cancer.

J is TRBJ2-3 and V is TRBV7-3; D is unclear. Germline V gene sequence: CDR1 SGHTA, CDR2 FQGTGA. CDR3 size: 14 residues. Between the trimmed V and J ends, which lost 4 bases and 2 bases, there was a span of 10 bases. CDR3 DNA sequence: TGTGCCAGCAGCTCTCATGGGTCCACAGATACGCAGTATTTT. It specifies CASSSHGSTDTQYF.

The chain links TRBV27 to TRBJ2-3, with D possibly being TRBD1 (6 bases). Between the trimmed V and J ends, which lost 2 bases and 3 bases, there was a span of 9 bases. CDR3 size: 14 residues. Germline CDR1 and CDR2: MNHEY and SMNVEV (reference sequence). The CDR3 reads CASSLQGKTDTQYF. The DNA for the CDR3 is TGTGCCAGCAGTTTACAGGGGAAGACAGATACGCAGTATTTT.

This clone was seen only a few times. V usage is TRBV9 and J usage is TRBJ1-5; TRBD1 aligns across 9 bases. Unmatched junction bases numbered 5, after V lost 3 bases and J lost 4 bases. Germline V gene data show CDR1 as SGDLS and CDR2 as YYNGEE. The CDR3 is made up of 15 amino acids. The CDR3 spells CASSADGQGNQPQHF. In DNA form, the CDR3 reads TGTGCCAGCAGCGCAGACGGACAGGGGAATCAGCCCCAGCATTTT.

The chain combines TRBV29-1 with TRBJ2-5; D is undetermined. The CDR3 runs 14 residues. Germline values: CDR1 SQVTM, CDR2 ANQGSEA. Trimming stripped 3 bases from V and 1 base from J, with 12 bases between. CDR3 sequence: CSVEERLSQETQYF. As DNA, the CDR3 is TGCAGCGTTGAGGAGCGCCTCTCCCAAGAGACCCAGTACTTC.

Regarding this clone: One end of the junction does not line up with germline, which may come from a read error. The gene calls are TRBV4-2 and TRBJ2-5, with 8 bases matching TRBD1. The J call is in doubt because the DNA end fits TRBJ2-7 better. The CDR3 length is 17 residues. Germline-derived CDR1 and CDR2 are LGHNA and YNFKEQ. The CDR3 region has the DNA TGTGCCAGCAGCCGGACGAGGGGGGCAGGGGGCTCCAACGAGCAGTACTTC. This gives the protein CASSRTRGAGGSNEQYF.

V usage is TRBV29-1 and J usage is TRBJ2-3; D unclear. The V end was cut by 1 base, the J end by 4 bases, with 9 bases between. The germline V gene has CDR1 SQVTM and CDR2 ANQGSEA. The CDR3 sequence is 13 residues long. CDR3 nucleotides: TGCAGCGTTGAAGCCGATAAGGCAGATACGCAGTATTTT. As protein: CSVEADKADTQYF.

The chain joins TRBV29-1 to TRBJ1-1, with 10 bases fitting TRBD1. Germline lookup yields CDR1 SQVTM and CDR2 ANQGSEA. The CDR3 contains 13 residues. V trimming: 6 bases; J trimming: 1 base; junction bases outside the gene matches: 2. The CDR3 loop is CSVGTGENTEAFF. In DNA, the CDR3 is TGCAGCGTAGGGACAGGGGAGAACACTGAAGCTTTCTTT.

The rearrangement joins TRBV7-2 to TRBJ1-2, with D possibly being TRBD1 (5 bases). Trimming took 5 bases from V and 0 from J, leaving 10 bases between them. The CDR3 is 14 residues long. The germline gives CDR1 SGHTA, CDR2 FQGNSA. In nucleotides, the CDR3 is TGTGCCAGCAGCAGGGACGGATCTAACTATGGCTACACCTTC. Protein sequence: CASSRDGSNYGYTF.

The V gene is TRBV5-6, the J gene TRBJ2-5; no clear D. Germline V gives CDR1 SGHDT, CDR2 YYEEEE. This CDR3 comprises 13 residues. The V gene lost 2 bases and the J gene lost 5 bases, with 10 bases spanning the gap. This chain's CDR3 is CASSFLSEETQYF. CDR3 nucleotides: TGTGCCAGCAGCTTCTTAAGTGAGGAGACCCAGTACTTC.

The J gene is TRBJ2-2, the V gene TRBV13; 8 bases are a match to TRBD1. V was pared by 5 bases and J by 0 bases, with 8 bases of the junction left unmatched. Looked up from germline, CDR1 is PRHDT and CDR2 is FYEKMQ (reference sequence). CDR3 size: 17 residues. The CDR3 DNA reads as TGTGCCAGCAGCACCGTCCGGGACAGGCCGAACACCGGGGAGCTGTTTTTT. As protein: CASSTVRDRPNTGELFF.

The chain recombines TRBV5-6 with TRBJ1-3; D gene uncertain. The germline V and J ends were trimmed by 3 bases and 1 base, with 14 bases remaining between them. This CDR3 is built from 16 residues. CDR1 is SGHDT and CDR2 is YYEEEE in the germline V gene. This chain's CDR3 is CASSWGVLRSGNTIYF. In DNA form, the CDR3 reads TGTGCCAGCAGCTGGGGAGTATTGAGGTCTGGAAACACCATATATTTT. Full variable domain (outside the CDR3, taken from reference TRBV5-6 and TRBJ1-3): DAGVTQSPTHLIKTRGQQVTLRCSPKSGHDTVSWYQQALGQGPQFIFQYYEEEERQRGNFPDRFSGHQFPNYSSELNVNALLLGDSALYLCASSWGVLRSGNTIYFGEGSWLTVV.

This chain links TRBV19 with TRBJ2-6; tentative D call: TRBD2 (5 bases). The CDR3 loop spans 16 amino acids. The V end was cut by 5 bases, the J end by 0 bases, with 11 bases between. Germline CDR1 and CDR2: LNHDA and SQIVND (reference sequence). Here the CDR3 reads CASSSGTFSGANVLTF. CDR3 sequence (DNA): TGTGCCAGTAGTTCGGGAACATTCTCTGGGGCCAACGTCCTGACTTTC.

The rearrangement links TRBV27 to TRBJ2-1; 9 bases agree with TRBD2. Germline V gene sequence: CDR1 MNHEY, CDR2 SMNVEV (reference sequence). The CDR3 contains 14 residues. V was pared by 6 bases and J by 5 bases, with 5 bases of the junction left unmatched. Here the CDR3 DNA reads TGTGCCAGCAGGTCCCTAGCGGGGCACAATGAGCAGTTCTTC. This encodes CASRSLAGHNEQFF.

This clone occurred once. The chain is built from TRBV9 and TRBJ1-2; perhaps TRBD1 as D (6 bases). The germline V and J ends were trimmed by 1 base and 0 bases, with 10 bases remaining between them. There are 15 residues in the CDR3. CDR1 and CDR2 (germline): SGDLS, YYNGEE. The CDR3 DNA reads TGTGCCAGCAGCGTATCGGGACACTCTAACTATGGCTACACCTTC. It codes for CASSVSGHSNYGYTF.

This chain connects TRBV12-5 to TRBJ1-3; D is possibly TRBD1 (6 bases). The length of the CDR3 is 13 residues. The V end lost 0 bases, the J end lost 14 bases, and 14 bases lay between the germline ends. Germline lookup yields CDR1 LGHNT and CDR2 FRNRAP. This chain's CDR3 is CASGLVLGGPVYF. DNA for the CDR3: TGTGCTAGTGGTTTGGTACTAGGGGGTCCCGTATATTTT.

This sequence joins TRBV5-1 and TRBJ1-3; tentative D call: TRBD1 (5 bases). Trimming removed 0 bases from V and 4 bases from J, with 8 bases in between. CDR1 is SGHRS and CDR2 is YFSETQ in the germline V gene. The CDR3 is made up of 14 amino acids. This CDR3 is CASSLAQGGNTIYF. CDR3 sequence (DNA): TGCGCCAGCAGCTTGGCTCAGGGCGGAAACACCATATATTTT.

This clone has just a few counts. The J gene is TRBJ2-3, the V gene TRBV6-5; 7 bases match TRBD2. After removal of 6 bases from V and 1 base from J, the junction contained 1 base not matched to a gene. This CDR3 has 13 amino acids. Per the germline V gene, CDR1 is MNHEY and CDR2 is SVGAGI. Written as DNA, the CDR3 is TGTGCCAGCAGGCGGGAGCGCACAGATACGCAGTATTTT. It translates to CASRRERTDTQYF.

This chain links TRBV5-1 with TRBJ1-6, with TRBD1 as a possible D gene (5 bases). Germline CDR1 reads SGHRS; CDR2 reads YFSETQ. V lost 6 bases and J 3 bases, leaving 13 bases between the germline ends. The CDR3 has 15 residues. The CDR3 DNA sequence: TGCGCCAGCAAGGCTGGGACGGGCTATAATTCACCCCTCCACTTT. This gives the protein CASKAGTGYNSPLHF.

Written as DNA, the CDR3 is TGTGCCAGCACCCCGGACAGGGACAATGAGCAGTTCTTC. Protein product: CASTPDRDNEQFF. The rearrangement joins TRBV2 to TRBJ2-1; 8 bases are shared with TRBD1. Germline V gives CDR1 SNHLY, CDR2 FYNNEI. With V trimmed by 7 bases and J by 5 bases, 4 bases remained unmatched. This CDR3 has 13 residues. The variable domain in full, with the rest retrieved from reference TRBV2 and TRBJ2-1, is EPEVTQTPSHQVTQMGQEVILRCVPISNHLYFYWYRQILGQKVEFLVSFYNNEISEKSEIFDDQFSVERPDGSNFTLKIRSTKLEDSAMYFCASTPDRDNEQFFGPGTRLTVL.

This sequence joins TRBV19 and TRBJ2-1; possibly TRBD2 for D (6 bases). Trimming pared 5 bases from V and 5 bases from J, leaving 16 bases between. The CDR3 has 15 residues. Germline lookup yields CDR1 LNHDA and CDR2 SQIVND (reference sequence). The CDR3 nucleotides are TGTGCCAGTAGTCTCCGGGGGAACCTCAACAATGAGCAGTTCTTC. The encoded protein is CASSLRGNLNNEQFF.

This chain links TRBV7-9 with TRBJ2-7; 7 nucleotides agree with TRBD2. The CDR3 spans 13 residues. The germline gives CDR1 SEHNR, CDR2 FQNEAQ (reference sequence). The V and J ends lost 7 bases and 6 bases, in that order; junction bases with no gene match: 9. The CDR3 spells CASNPGLGAEQYF. The CDR3 nucleotides read TGTGCCAGCAACCCAGGACTAGGCGCCGAGCAGTACTTC.

This clone was detected only a few times. The chain joins TRBV9 to TRBJ1-1; D unclear. The V and J ends lost 3 bases and 7 bases respectively, with 16 bases between them. CDR1 SGDLS and CDR2 YYNGEE come from the germline V gene. The CDR3 contains 14 residues. The CDR3 sequence is CASSAAGRKGEAFF. The CDR3 region has the DNA TGTGCCAGCAGCGCCGCCGGGCGGAAGGGTGAAGCTTTCTTT.

J is TRBJ1-1 and V is TRBV2, with TRBD1 as a possible D gene (5 bases). The germline V gene encodes CDR1 SNHLY and CDR2 FYNNEI. The V end lost 7 bases, the J end lost 0 bases, and 15 bases lay between the germline ends. The CDR3 is 15 amino acids. CDR3 loop: CASNLAGGVNTEAFF. For the CDR3, the DNA is TGTGCCAGCAATCTGGCTGGGGGAGTGAACACTGAAGCTTTCTTT. The whole variable domain, remainder taken from reference TRBV2 and TRBJ1-1, is EPEVTQTPSHQVTQMGQEVILRCVPISNHLYFYWYRQILGQKVEFLVSFYNNEISEKSEIFDDQFSVERPDGSNFTLKIRSTKLEDSAMYFCASNLAGGVNTEAFFGQGTRLTVV.

The gene calls are TRBV29-1 and TRBJ2-5, with D hard to call. The CDR3 is made up of 11 amino acids. Trimming removed 8 bases at V and 0 bases at J, with 7 bases between. CDR1 SQVTM and CDR2 ANQGSEA come from the germline V gene. The CDR3 protein is CSSFYQETQYF. Written as DNA, the CDR3 is TGCAGCTCATTTTACCAAGAGACCCAGTACTTC.

The rearrangement links TRBV7-3 to TRBJ1-1, with 9 bases matching TRBD1. The CDR3 is 14 amino acids. The junction had 9 bases not matched to a gene; V was cut back by 5 bases and J by 8 bases. The germline V gene has CDR1 SGHTA and CDR2 FQGTGA. Here the CDR3 DNA reads TGTGCCAGCAGCCCGCTACAGGGGACAGGGGAAGCTTTCTTT. Residues: CASSPLQGTGEAFF.

The CDR3 nucleotides are TGCAGCGTTGGGGGGGTTGGAGGGGATGGCTACACCTTC. Translating it yields CSVGGVGGDGYTF. The chain carries TRBV29-1 and TRBJ1-2, with D tentatively TRBD1 (5 bases). V gave up 4 bases and J gave up 6 bases, with 15 bases separating them. The CDR3 covers 13 residues. In germline, CDR1 is SQVTM, CDR2 ANQGSEA.

This chain joins TRBV7-8 and TRBJ2-4; D remains unclear. This CDR3 contains 15 residues. V lost 1 base, J lost 9 bases, and 16 bases lay in between. The germline gives CDR1 SGHVS, CDR2 FQNEAQ. This CDR3 reads CASSLVRAGSTIQYF. Here the CDR3 DNA reads TGTGCCAGCAGCTTAGTTCGGGCAGGCTCAACCATTCAGTACTTC.

The chain uses TRBV7-3 and TRBJ2-1; D is ambiguous. V lost 2 bases and J 3 bases, leaving 8 bases between the germline ends. CDR1 is SGHTA, CDR2 FQGTGA, per germline. The length of the CDR3 is 14 residues. This chain's CDR3 is CASSLGGGYNEQFF. The CDR3 nucleotides are TGTGCCAGCAGCTTAGGCGGCGGCTACAATGAGCAGTTCTTC.

The V gene is TRBV7-2, the J gene TRBJ1-3; TRBD1 might be the D (5 bases). CDR3 size: 12 residues. Deletions cut 1 base from V and 10 bases from J, with 8 bases between. Germline lookup yields CDR1 SGHTA and CDR2 FQGNSA. This chain's CDR3 is CASSLVAGTIYF. DNA of the CDR3: TGTGCCAGCAGCTTAGTCGCAGGGACCATATATTTT.

This chain links TRBV7-3 with TRBJ1-1, with a tentative D call TRBD1 (6 bases). Germline V CDR1 and CDR2: SGHTA, FQGTGA. With 7 bases removed from V and 4 bases from J, the gap between germline ends came to 16 bases. The CDR3 covers 14 residues. CDR3: CASKKGRGLTEAFF. DNA for the CDR3: TGTGCCAGCAAAAAGGGCCGGGGGCTCACTGAAGCTTTCTTT.

CDR3 region: CASSPGGLAVNTGELFF. The CDR3 DNA follows: TGCGCCAGCAGCCCCGGGGGACTAGCGGTTAACACCGGGGAGCTGTTTTTT. J is TRBJ2-2 and V is TRBV4-3; 11 bases are shared with TRBD2. Germline assignment: CDR1 LGHNA and CDR2 YSLEER. J was trimmed by 2 bases and V by 4 bases; bases with no gene match: 6. The CDR3 runs to 17 residues.